This T cell receptor (beta chain) was sequenced for a study of graft-versus-host responses after intestinal transplantation. Study details: Recipients were given multivisceral, liver-intestinal, or isolated intestinal transplants. Each patient got anti-thymocyte globulin induction, then tacrolimus and steroids for about 3 years.

This clone was detected only a few times. Study-level findings and limits: Allografts carried high graft-versus-host to host-versus-graft clonal ratios in patients having graft-donor T cell macrochimerism.

TCRdb's table, derived via immunoSEQ multiplex PCR, lists solely in-frame clones and lacks some. Of approximately 11,000 clones in the sample, roughly 30% were seen once. The V segment lost 6 bases and the J segment 1 base; nucleotides outside the gene matches: 4. The CDR3 extends over 14 amino acids. Germline V gene lookup returns CDR1 ENHRY and CDR2 SYGVKD. Post-reaction, proliferating CD3+CD4+ and CD3+CD8+ responders (CFSE-low) were sorted. This rearrangement joins TRBV10-3 to TRBJ1-1, with 8 positions matching TRBD1. The clonotype was recovered from a human patient who was an organ donor for intestinal transplantation. The sequences come from alloreactive CD4+ T cells from a mixed lymphocyte reaction culture, collected before transplantation. Specified subset: CFSE-low proliferating T cells sorted from roughly six-day pre-transplant mixed lymphocyte reaction (GvH or HvG direction). The CDR3 loop reads CAIRTGEWNTEAFF. The DNA of the CDR3 is TGTGCCATCAGGACAGGGGAGTGGAACACTGAAGCTTTCTTT.